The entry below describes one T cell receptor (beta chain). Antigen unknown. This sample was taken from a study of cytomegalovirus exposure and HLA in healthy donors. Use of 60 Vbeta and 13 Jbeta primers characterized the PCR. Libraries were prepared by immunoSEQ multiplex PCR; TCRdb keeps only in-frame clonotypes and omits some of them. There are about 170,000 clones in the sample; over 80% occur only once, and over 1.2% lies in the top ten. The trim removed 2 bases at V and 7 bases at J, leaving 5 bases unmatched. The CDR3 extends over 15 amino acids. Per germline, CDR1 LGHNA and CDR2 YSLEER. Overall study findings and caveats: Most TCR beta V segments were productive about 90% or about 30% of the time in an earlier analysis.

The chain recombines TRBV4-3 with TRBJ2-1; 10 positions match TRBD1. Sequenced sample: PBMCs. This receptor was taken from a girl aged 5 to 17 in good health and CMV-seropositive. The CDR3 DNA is TGCGCCAGCAGCCAACCGGGACAGGGGAAGAATGAGCAGTTCTTC. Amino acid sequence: CASSQPGQGKNEQFF.